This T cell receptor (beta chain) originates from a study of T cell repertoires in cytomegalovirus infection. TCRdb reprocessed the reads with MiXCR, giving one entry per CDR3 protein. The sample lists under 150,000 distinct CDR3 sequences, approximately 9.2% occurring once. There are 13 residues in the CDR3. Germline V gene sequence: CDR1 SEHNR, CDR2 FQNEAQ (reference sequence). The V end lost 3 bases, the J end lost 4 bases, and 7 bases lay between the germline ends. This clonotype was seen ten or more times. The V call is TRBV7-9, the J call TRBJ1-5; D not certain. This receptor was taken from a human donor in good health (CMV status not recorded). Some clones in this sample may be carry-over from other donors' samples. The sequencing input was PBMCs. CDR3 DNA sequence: TGTGCCAGCAGCTTTTCGGTGAATCAGCCCCAGCATTTT. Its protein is CASSFSVNQPQHF.